The present T cell receptor beta chain was sequenced within a study of vaccination and CD4 T cells after COVID-19. About the study: Two of the convalescents were Hispanic, and the group consisted of six males and four females.

Germline V gives CDR1 MDHEN, CDR2 SYDVKM. Trimming pared 3 bases from V and 10 bases from J, leaving 13 bases between. There are 14 residues in the CDR3. As concerns this clonotype: The antigen is not known.

Treatment denoted: roughly 10-day PBMC culture with coronavirus spike peptide pools or control peptides (ViraFEST assay). PBMC cultures, at 1.5 million to 2.5 million cells per well, received approximately 9.1 IU/ml IL-2 and about 9.3 ug/ml peptide pools. Cultured CD4+ T cell DNA was sequenced using the Oncomine TCR Beta short-read assay. TCRdb re-called the PCR reads with MiXCR, one entry per CDR3 protein. Here the sample spans roughly 12,000 distinct CDR3 sequences, more than 45% being singletons. This chain uses TRBV28 with TRBJ1-6; D is unclear. This receptor was identified in a human donor who had recovered from COVID-19. Sequenced material: CD4+ T cells from blood, cultured in vitro. CDR3 residues: CASSLDWKGSPLHF. CDR3 bases: TGTGCCAGCAGTTTGGACTGGAAAGGATCACCCCTCCACTTT.